The source of this TCR beta chain is a study of response to subunit inactivated influenza vaccine. The CDR3 spans 13 residues. Germline V CDR1 and CDR2: SGHRS, YFSETQ. Trimming took off 4 bases at V and 5 bases at J, with 12 bases between the two ends. TCRdb used MiXCR to reprocess the RT-PCR reads, holding one entry per CDR3 protein. Of roughly 700,000 distinct CDR3 sequences in the sample, around 14% were seen once. The clonotype was recovered from a man aged 45-65 years who received an inactivated influenza vaccine. The V call is TRBV5-1, the J call TRBJ1-1; a possible D gene is TRBD1 (6 bases). Sequences were derived from PBMCs from blood, sampled 14 to 15 days before vaccination. The CDR3 here is CASSKRGGTEAFF. CDR3 bases: TGCGCCAGCAGCAAGAGGGGGGGGACTGAAGCTTTCTTT.